This T cell receptor (beta chain) is from a study of blood T cell repertoires in COVID-19. Study context: Samples representing acute and convalescent COVID-19 were sourced from the United States, Italy and Spain. PBMCs, B-cell-depleted T cells, or T cells were the source of the cDNA or gDNA that made up the material.

The length of the CDR3 is 15 residues. CDR1 is MDHEN and CDR2 is SYDVKM in the germline V gene. J lost 5 bases, V lost 5 bases, and 8 bases had no gene match. This clone was seen once. Under the authors' procedure: For nucleated cells, counts were estimated from reference gene primer amplification. Produced via immunoSEQ multiplex PCR; TCRdb's table is partial and in-frame only. D and trimming were read from the DNA, whereas the V and J calls and clone size are those reported in that table. The table shows about 270,000 clones, with 86% occurring only once. V usage is TRBV28 and J usage is TRBJ1-2, with 10 bases fitting TRBD1. Sequenced sample: peripheral blood. The source is a man aged 35 to 55 with active or convalescent COVID-19. CDR3 protein: CASSTRGQGYYGYTF. For the CDR3, the DNA is TGTGCCAGCAGTACAAGGGGACAGGGGTATTATGGCTACACCTTC.